This entry lists 16 T cell receptor beta chains sequenced from one sample in a study of blood T cell repertoires in COVID-19. The data were produced by immunoSEQ multiplex PCR, yet TCRdb's version contains in-frame clones alone and is incomplete. In the table there are roughly 220,000 clones, about 78% of which are singletons. Sequenced material: peripheral blood. The receptors were sampled from an older woman with acute or convalescent COVID-19.

The chain is built from TRBV5-1 and TRBJ2-3; 8 nucleotides align to TRBD1. Germline V lookup: CDR1 SGHRS, CDR2 YFSETQ. This CDR3 is 14 amino acids long. Trimming took 4 bases from V and 5 from J; bases not matched to a gene: 6. The CDR3 DNA reads TGCGCCAGCAGCCCCGGACAGGGTAGAGATACGCAGTATTTT. This encodes CASSPGQGRDTQYF.

Here the CDR3 DNA reads TGTGCCAGTAGTACCGGGGCAGGGGGATACACCTTC. Residues: CASSTGAGGYTF. The chain employs TRBV19 and TRBJ1-2, with TRBD1 matching 7 bases. There are 12 residues in the CDR3. J lost 11 bases, V lost 4 bases, and 7 bases had no gene match. CDR1 is LNHDA and CDR2 is SQIVND in the germline V gene (reference sequence).

The J gene is TRBJ2-3, the V gene TRBV28; D is perhaps TRBD2 (6 bases). Trimming removed 6 bases from V and 5 bases from J, with 24 bases in between. Germline V gene data show CDR1 as MDHEN and CDR2 as SYDVKM. This CDR3 is built from 17 residues. The CDR3 nucleotides read TGTGCCAGCAGCACCCGCGGGGTGGCAGCCAACCAAGATACGCAGTATTTT. Its translation is CASSTRGVAANQDTQYF. The full variable domain, with the rest looked up from reference TRBV28 and TRBJ2-3, is DVKVTQSSRYLVKRTGEKVFLECVQDMDHENMFWYRQDPGLGLRLIYFSYDVKMKEKGDIPEGYSVSREKKERFSLILESASTNQTSMYLCASSTRGVAANQDTQYFGPGTRLTVL.

This chain connects TRBV7-6 to TRBJ1-2; no clear D gene. The germline gives CDR1 SGHVS, CDR2 FNYEAQ. The CDR3 totals 11 residues. V lost 1 base, J lost 7 bases, and 4 bases lay in between. CDR3 coding DNA: TGTGCCAGCAGCTTAGACTTTGGCTACACCTTC. Translating gives CASSLDFGYTF.

The rearrangement links TRBV15 to TRBJ2-1, with 9 bases lining up with TRBD2. Germline V gene sequence: CDR1 LNHNV, CDR2 YYDKDF (reference sequence). The CDR3 contains 17 residues. V dropped 0 bases and J dropped 0; count of bases not matched to a gene: 3. The CDR3 region is CATSRDLAGHSYNEQFF. The DNA of the CDR3 is TGTGCCACCAGCAGAGATCTAGCGGGGCACTCCTACAATGAGCAGTTCTTC.

This clone was seen a single time. The V gene is TRBV4-2, the J gene TRBJ2-4, with TRBD2 matching over 7 bases. Germline trimming cut 3 bases from V and 5 bases from J; bases unmatched to any gene: 7. Germline V gene sequence: CDR1 LGHNA, CDR2 YNFKEQ. CDR3 size: 15 residues. The DNA for the CDR3 is TGTGCCAGCAGCCATGGGGGGGGACGTGAAAACATTCAGTACTTC. The encoded protein is CASSHGGGRENIQYF.

This rearrangement joins TRBV19 to TRBJ2-6; 9 bases align to TRBD1. Germline V gives CDR1 LNHDA, CDR2 SQIVND (reference sequence). The CDR3 covers 16 residues. The junction had 2 bases not matched to a gene; V was cut back by 3 bases and J by 2 bases. The CDR3 nucleotides are TGTGCCAGTAGTATCCGACAGGGGGCTGGGGCCAACGTCCTGACTTTC. Translated, it gives CASSIRQGAGANVLTF.

V usage is TRBV5-1 and J usage is TRBJ1-1; the D is unclear. V was clipped by 3 bases and J by 4 bases, with 13 bases between them. CDR1 is SGHRS and CDR2 is YFSETQ in the germline V gene. The length of the CDR3 is 14 residues. In DNA, the CDR3 is TGCGCCAGCAGCTCAGACATGGTCGGCACTGAAGCTTTCTTT. This translates into CASSSDMVGTEAFF.

V and J are TRBV19 and TRBJ1-2, with 8 positions matching TRBD1. From germline, CDR1 is LNHDA and CDR2 SQIVND (reference sequence). This CDR3 has 15 residues. The V gene end was trimmed by 5 bases and the J gene end by 4 bases; junction bases not matched to a gene: 9. In nucleotides, the CDR3 is TGTGCCAGTAGTCCCCGGGCAGGGGGCGGCTATGGCTACACCTTC. Translated: CASSPRAGGGYGYTF.

This clone is a singleton in its sample. CDR3 amino acids: CSARTGTTEAFF. The CDR3 nucleotides read TGCAGCGCCCGGACAGGGACCACTGAAGCTTTCTTT. This chain uses TRBV29-1 with TRBJ1-1; 8 positions agree with TRBD1. V was clipped by 7 bases and J by 4 bases; unmatched bases: 5. The CDR3 length is 12 residues. Germline CDR1 is SQVTM and CDR2 is ANQGSEA.

The chain is built from TRBV27 and TRBJ1-1, with D perhaps matching TRBD1 (5 bases). Trimming removed 5 bases from V and 1 base from J, with 14 bases in between. The germline V gene has CDR1 MNHEY and CDR2 SMNVEV (reference sequence). This CDR3 is built from 15 residues. The DNA of the CDR3 is TGTGCCAGCAGTCATGACACAGGCGGGAACACTGAAGCTTTCTTT. It translates to CASSHDTGGNTEAFF.

This chain links TRBV10-1 with TRBJ2-7; 9 bases match TRBD1. In germline, CDR1 is WNHNN, CDR2 SYGVQD (reference sequence). Germline trimming cut 3 bases from V and 0 bases from J; bases unmatched to any gene: 6. This CDR3 contains 16 residues. CDR3 loop: CASSDPTGGGSYEQYF. As DNA, the CDR3 is TGCGCCAGCAGTGACCCGACAGGGGGAGGCTCCTACGAGCAGTACTTC.

V gene TRBV15 combines with J gene TRBJ2-1, with 7 bases matching TRBD2. Trimming took 3 bases from V and 5 from J; bases not matched to a gene: 16. This CDR3 has 18 residues. Germline CDR1 LNHNV, CDR2 YYDKDF (reference sequence). The CDR3 sequence is CATSRGPLEGGPDNEQFF. Here the CDR3 DNA reads TGTGCCACCAGCAGGGGCCCCCTCGAGGGAGGGCCGGACAATGAGCAGTTCTTC.

The genes are TRBV5-1 and TRBJ2-7, with 12 bases matching TRBD2. Germline assignment: CDR1 SGHRS and CDR2 YFSETQ. The CDR3 extends over 15 amino acids. The V segment lost 4 bases and the J segment 3 bases; nucleotides outside the gene matches: 5. CDR3 nucleotide sequence: TGCGCCAGCAGCACCTGGACTAGCGGGATCTACGAGCAGTACTTC. Its protein is CASSTWTSGIYEQYF.

The rearrangement links TRBV6-5 to TRBJ1-4, with 12 positions matching TRBD1. CDR1 and CDR2 (germline): MNHEY, SVGAGI. This CDR3 has 14 amino acids. Trimming removed 6 bases from V and 7 bases from J; junction bases left unmatched: 3. The CDR3: CASSRDRGREKLFF. The CDR3 DNA follows: TGTGCCAGCAGCCGGGACAGGGGGCGTGAAAAACTGTTTTTT.

The chain has TRBV6-5 and TRBJ1-1; D unclear. V lost 0 bases and J lost 5, with 7 bases in between. Germline V gives CDR1 MNHEY, CDR2 SVGAGI. This CDR3 has 13 amino acids. CDR3 sequence (DNA): TGTGCCAGCAGTTACTCGATAGCAACTGAAGCTTTCTTT. It encodes CASSYSIATEAFF.